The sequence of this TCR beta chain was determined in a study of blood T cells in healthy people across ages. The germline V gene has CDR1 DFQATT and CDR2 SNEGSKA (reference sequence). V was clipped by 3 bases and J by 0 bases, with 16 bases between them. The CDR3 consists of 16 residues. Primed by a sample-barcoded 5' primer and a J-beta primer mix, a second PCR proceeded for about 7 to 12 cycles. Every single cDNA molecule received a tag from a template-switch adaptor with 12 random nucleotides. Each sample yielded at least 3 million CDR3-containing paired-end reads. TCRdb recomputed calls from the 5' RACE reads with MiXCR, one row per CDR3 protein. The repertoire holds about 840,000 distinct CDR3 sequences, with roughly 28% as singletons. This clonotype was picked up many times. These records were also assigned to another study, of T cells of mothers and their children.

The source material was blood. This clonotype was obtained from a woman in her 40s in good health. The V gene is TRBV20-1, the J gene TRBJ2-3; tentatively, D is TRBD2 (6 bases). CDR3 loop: CSASLYGTPSTDTQYF. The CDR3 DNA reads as TGCAGTGCTAGCCTATACGGGACTCCTAGCACAGATACGCAGTATTTT.